This T cell receptor (beta chain) is from a study of identical twins. This clonotype has a handful of counts. TCRdb re-analysed the 5' RACE reads in MiXCR, keeping a single row per CDR3 protein. In the table there are approximately 500,000 distinct CDR3 sequences, approximately 24% of which are singletons. CDR3 size: 14 residues. V gave up 1 base and J gave up 0 bases, with 7 bases separating them. CDR1 is DFQATT and CDR2 is SNEGSKA in the germline V gene (reference sequence). The same specimen was also included in a second study, on T cells expressing NK-cell markers. Per that study: The study drew TCR beta repertoires from sorted CD3+CD56+NKG2C+, CD3+CD56+NKG2C- and CD3+CD56-NKG2C+ T cells. The study sequenced eight donors, seven HCMV-seropositive and one seronegative. Each of six donors carried dominant NKG2C+ clonotypes accounting for about 1.0-7.5% of CD8+ T cells.

This TCR was recovered from a woman aged 18-35 years in good health. The chain employs TRBV20-1 and TRBJ1-5, with D uncertain. Sequencing input: CD4+ T cells sorted from blood. As DNA, the CDR3 is TGCAGTGCTAGAGCCCCCCTTAGCAATCAGCCCCAGCATTTT. Its protein product is CSARAPLSNQPQHF.